The 5 T cell receptor beta chains below come from one sample, sequenced in a study of T cell responses to AZD1222 COVID-19 vaccine. Some clones are missing from TCRdb's copy, which holds only in-frame ones; the method was immunoSEQ multiplex PCR. The table records more than 90,000 clones, 86% of them present only once. The material was peripheral blood, obtained on day 0 of AZD1222 vaccination. These receptors were collected from an adult in good health.

The chain is built from TRBV5-1 and TRBJ1-2; D uncertain. Germline V gene lookup returns CDR1 SGHRS and CDR2 YFSETQ. The V and J ends lost 0 bases and 4 bases respectively, with 10 bases between them. The CDR3 loop spans 14 amino acids. The CDR3 protein is CASSLEGLFYGYTF. The CDR3 nucleotides are TGCGCCAGCAGCTTGGAAGGGCTCTTCTATGGCTACACCTTC. The complete variable domain, with remaining parts taken from reference TRBV5-1 and TRBJ1-2, reads KAGVTQTPRYLIKTRGQQVTLSCSPISGHRSVSWYQQTPGQGLQFLFEYFSETQRNKGNFPGRFSGRQFSNSRSEMNVSTLELGDSALYLCASSLEGLFYGYTFGSGTRLTVV.

The chain employs TRBV7-2 and TRBJ1-2, with TRBD1 matching over 8 bases. The trim removed 2 bases at V and 8 bases at J, leaving 4 bases unmatched. The V gene's germline CDR1 is SGHTA and CDR2 FQGNSA. The CDR3 totals 13 residues. This CDR3 reads CASSLQTGDGYTF. For the CDR3, the DNA is TGTGCCAGCAGCTTACAGACAGGGGACGGCTACACCTTC.

For the CDR3, the DNA is TGTGCCATAGGGACTAGCGGGAGTGGGGATACGCAGTATTTT. This encodes CAIGTSGSGDTQYF. The rearrangement uses TRBV10-3 and TRBJ2-3; 14 nucleotides line up with TRBD2. Germline CDR1 is ENHRY and CDR2 is SYGVKD. The CDR3 has 14 residues. J was trimmed by 6 bases and V by 9 bases; bases with no gene match: 5.

This clone was picked up one time. One end of the junction varies from germline; a read error may be responsible. Here the CDR3 DNA reads TGTGCCCGCAGGGGCCGGACTAGCGGGAGGGGATACAATGAGCAGTTCTTC. Its translation: CARRGRTSGRGYNEQFF. The rearrangement joins TRBV7-9 to TRBJ2-1, with 15 bases identical to TRBD2. Germline V CDR1 and CDR2: SEHNR, FQNEAQ (reference sequence). The CDR3 consists of 17 residues. Full variable domain (outside the CDR3, taken from reference TRBV7-9 and TRBJ2-1): DTGVSQNPRHKITKRGQNVTFRCDPISEHNRLYWYRQTLGQGPEFLTYFQNEAQLEKSRLLSDRFSAERPKGSFSTLEIQRTEQGDSAMYLCARRGRTSGRGYNEQFFGPGTRLTVL.

The CDR3 DNA reads as TGTGCCAGCAGTCGGACAGGATCCTACGAGCAGTACTTC. Amino acids: CASSRTGSYEQYF. The chain carries TRBV3-1 (or the pseudogene TRBV3-2) and TRBJ2-7, with 7 nucleotides matching TRBD1. Per the germline V gene, CDR1 is LGHDT and CDR2 is YNNKEL (reference sequence). The V and J ends lost 6 bases and 1 base, in that order; junction bases with no gene match: 3. The CDR3 has 13 amino acids.